This TCR beta chain stems from a study of T cell changes during pregnancy in multiple sclerosis. CDR3 length equals 14 residues. Trimming took 3 bases from V and 7 from J; bases not matched to a gene: 9. Per the germline V gene, CDR1 is SGDLS and CDR2 is YYNGEE. Method: immunoSEQ multiplex PCR; TCRdb's copy keeps in-frame clones and lacks some. The sample has roughly 100,000 clones; about 91% are singletons. This TCR came from a female donor with multiple sclerosis, enrolled in a pregnancy study. The material sequenced was peripheral blood, taken in the second trimester of pregnancy. The chain is built from TRBV9 and TRBJ1-2; TRBD1 agrees at 7 bases. CDR3 region: CASSAHTGVSGYTF. The CDR3 nucleotides are TGTGCCAGCAGCGCTCATACAGGGGTTTCTGGCTACACCTTC.